The rows below give T cell receptor beta chains drawn from one sample of a study of blood T cell repertoires in COVID-19. Clones were read by immunoSEQ multiplex PCR, and TCRdb kept only the in-frame ones, dropping some. The sample holds 70,000 to 75,000 clones; 88% are singletons and the top ten take roughly 5%. Sequenced material: peripheral blood. The receptors shown here come from a human donor in a cohort sampled during active COVID-19. Both conserved end residues are part of each CDR3. D genes are given only for firm matches. Size values are once, few and many counts, or a class for expanded clones, and some rows have none.

v_gene: TRBV18; j_gene: TRBJ2-3; d_gene: NA; abundance: NA; CDR3nt: TGTGCCAGCTCACTCTTTAGCGGAGGGATCACAGATACGCAGTATTTT; CDR3aa: CASSLFSGGITDTQYF
v_gene: TRBV27; j_gene: TRBJ1-2; d_gene: NA; abundance: NA; CDR3nt: TGTGCCAGCAGGGGGGGGCAGGGGAGGGATGGCTACACCTTC; CDR3aa: CASRGGQGRDGYTF
v_gene: TRBV27; j_gene: TRBJ1-1; d_gene: TRBD1; abundance: NA; CDR3nt: TGTGCCAGCAGTTACACCGGGACAGGGGTGAACACTGAAGCTTTCTTT; CDR3aa: CASSYTGTGVNTEAFF
v_gene: TRBV2; j_gene: TRBJ1-4; d_gene: NA; abundance: NA; CDR3nt: TGTGCCAGCAGGACGGGAAAACTGTTTTTT; CDR3aa: CASRTGKLFF
v_gene: TRBV7-8; j_gene: TRBJ2-1; d_gene: NA; abundance: once; CDR3nt: TGTGCCAGCAGCCCCTATGAGGGGGGGAGTAATGAGCAGTTCTTC; CDR3aa: CASSPYEGGSNEQFF
v_gene: TRBV7-2; j_gene: TRBJ1-2; d_gene: TRBD1; abundance: NA; CDR3nt: TGTGCCAGCAGCCCGTTATCCGGGACAGGGGATGGCTACACCTTC; CDR3aa: CASSPLSGTGDGYTF
v_gene: TRBV30; j_gene: TRBJ2-5; d_gene: TRBD2; abundance: NA; CDR3nt: TGTGCCTGGAGTCGGGGAGGGGAGGCAGAGACCCAGTACTTC; CDR3aa: CAWSRGGEAETQYF
v_gene: TRBV25-1; j_gene: TRBJ1-4; d_gene: TRBD1; abundance: NA; CDR3nt: TGTGCCAGCAGTGAATATGGGACAGGAGTGTCTGAAAAACTGTTTTTT; CDR3aa: CASSEYGTGVSEKLFF
v_gene: TRBV10-1; j_gene: TRBJ1-6; d_gene: NA; abundance: NA; CDR3nt: TGCGCCAGCAGTGAAGGCCGGGTGGAAAATTCACCCCTCCACTTT; CDR3aa: CASSEGRVENSPLHF
v_gene: TRBV2; j_gene: TRBJ2-1; d_gene: TRBD2; abundance: NA; CDR3nt: TGTGCCAGCAGGACAGGGACTAGCGGGACCTTTAGGGATGAGCAGTTCTTC; CDR3aa: CASRTGTSGTFRDEQFF
v_gene: TRBV7-3; j_gene: TRBJ2-5; d_gene: NA; abundance: once; CDR3nt: TGTGCCAGCAGCTTAGGGGCAGGGGCTGGGGAGACCCAGTACTTC; CDR3aa: CASSLGAGAGETQYF
v_gene: TRBV6-6; j_gene: TRBJ1-5; d_gene: NA; abundance: NA; CDR3nt: TGTGCCAGCAGGGCACAGGGAGTTAATCAGCCCCAGCATTTT; CDR3aa: CASRAQGVNQPQHF
v_gene: TRBV19; j_gene: TRBJ2-6; d_gene: NA; abundance: NA; CDR3nt: TGTGCCAGTAGTATCGGACAGACGACCCGTTGGGCCAACGTCCTGACTTTC; CDR3aa: CASSIGQTTRWANVLTF
v_gene: TRBV2; j_gene: TRBJ2-1; d_gene: TRBD2; abundance: NA; CDR3nt: TGTGCCAGCAGAAAACCGGGACTAGGAGGCAATGAGCAGTTCTTC; CDR3aa: CASRKPGLGGNEQFF
v_gene: TRBV5-1; j_gene: TRBJ2-7; d_gene: TRBD1; abundance: NA; CDR3nt: TGCGCCAGCAGCTCTGGGACAGGGGACTACGAGCAGTACTTC; CDR3aa: CASSSGTGDYEQYF
v_gene: TRBV24-1; j_gene: TRBJ2-7; d_gene: NA; abundance: NA; CDR3nt: TGTGCCACCAGTGACCCACAGGGTTACGAGCAGTACTTC; CDR3aa: CATSDPQGYEQYF
v_gene: TRBV10-3; j_gene: TRBJ2-5; d_gene: NA; abundance: NA; CDR3nt: TGTGCCATCAGTGCCTACGTCCAAGAGACCCAGTACTTC; CDR3aa: CAISAYVQETQYF
v_gene: TRBV12-3/TRBV12-4; j_gene: TRBJ1-2; d_gene: NA; abundance: NA; CDR3nt: TGTGCCAGCAGACGATGGGGGGGCGGCTACACCTTC; CDR3aa: CASRRWGGGYTF
v_gene: TRBV2; j_gene: TRBJ1-2; d_gene: TRBD1; abundance: NA; CDR3nt: TGTGCCAGCAGTGAAGCCCTCCGGGACAGATACTATGGCTACACCTTC; CDR3aa: CASSEALRDRYYGYTF
v_gene: TRBV11-2; j_gene: TRBJ2-3; d_gene: NA; abundance: NA; CDR3nt: TGTGCCAGCAGCCCAGGGGTATATACGCAGTATTTT; CDR3aa: CASSPGVYTQYF
v_gene: TRBV19; j_gene: TRBJ1-2; d_gene: NA; abundance: NA; CDR3nt: TGTGCCAGTACCCAAGGGGCCGGGACTGGGTATGGCTACACCTTC; CDR3aa: CASTQGAGTGYGYTF
v_gene: TRBV5-8; j_gene: TRBJ1-4; d_gene: NA; abundance: NA; CDR3nt: TGTGCCAGCAGCGCGGAACCCGCAGCCGCCAATGAAAAACTGTTTTTT; CDR3aa: CASSAEPAAANEKLFF
v_gene: TRBV6-2/TRBV6-3; j_gene: TRBJ2-3; d_gene: TRBD2; abundance: NA; CDR3nt: TGTGCCAGCAGTTACTCCCGGTCTAGCGGGGCCTCTAGCGTTGATACGCAGTATTTT; CDR3aa: CASSYSRSSGASSVDTQYF
v_gene: TRBV27; j_gene: TRBJ2-1; d_gene: NA; abundance: NA; CDR3nt: TGTGCCAGCAGCTGGGGCCAAGGGGTGGTCGGTTACAATGAGCAGTTCTTC; CDR3aa: CASSWGQGVVGYNEQFF
v_gene: TRBV12-5; j_gene: TRBJ1-1; d_gene: TRBD1; abundance: once; CDR3nt: TGTGCTAGTGGTTTGGACTCCGGGACAGGGGGAGCTTTCTTT; CDR3aa: CASGLDSGTGGAFF
v_gene: TRBV6-5; j_gene: TRBJ2-1; d_gene: TRBD2; abundance: NA; CDR3nt: TGTGCCAGCCGGTGGGCGGGAGTATCCTACAATGAGCAGTTCTTC; CDR3aa: CASRWAGVSYNEQFF
v_gene: TRBV6-5; j_gene: TRBJ2-2; d_gene: NA; abundance: once; CDR3nt: TGTGCCAGCAGCCGGGGGACGGGCACCGGGGAGCTGTTTTTT; CDR3aa: CASSRGTGTGELFF
v_gene: TRBV7-6; j_gene: TRBJ2-2; d_gene: TRBD1; abundance: NA; CDR3nt: TGTGCCAGCAGCCAGGGGGCGGGGACCGGGGAGCTGTTTTTT; CDR3aa: CASSQGAGTGELFF
v_gene: TRBV5-1; j_gene: TRBJ1-4; d_gene: TRBD1; abundance: NA; CDR3nt: TGCGCCAGCAGCCCGACAGGGGGTGAAGAAAAACTGTTTTTT; CDR3aa: CASSPTGGEEKLFF
v_gene: TRBV18; j_gene: TRBJ1-2; d_gene: NA; abundance: NA; CDR3nt: TGTGCCAGCTCACCGGAGACAGGTGAATATGGCTACACCTTC; CDR3aa: CASSPETGEYGYTF
v_gene: TRBV20-1; j_gene: TRBJ1-5; d_gene: NA; abundance: NA; CDR3nt: TGCAGTGCTAGTGGAGGGGGGGACAATCAGCCCCAGCATTTT; CDR3aa: CSASGGGDNQPQHF
v_gene: TRBV9; j_gene: TRBJ1-3; d_gene: TRBD1; abundance: once; CDR3nt: TGTGCCAGCAGCGTTTATCCGGGACAGGGGGAACTAAATGGAAACACCATATATTTT; CDR3aa: CASSVYPGQGELNGNTIYF
v_gene: TRBV7-9; j_gene: TRBJ2-3; d_gene: TRBD1; abundance: NA; CDR3nt: TGTGCCAGCAGAACCGGGACAGGGGGCGCAAATACGCAGTATTTT; CDR3aa: CASRTGTGGANTQYF
v_gene: TRBV10-1; j_gene: TRBJ2-1; d_gene: NA; abundance: NA; CDR3nt: TGCGCCAGCAGTGAGTCTCAAGCACAGACGGAGCAGTTCTTC; CDR3aa: CASSESQAQTEQFF
v_gene: TRBV30; j_gene: TRBJ2-3; d_gene: NA; abundance: NA; CDR3nt: TGCTCTAGCCAACACACAGATACGCAGTATTTT; CDR3aa: CSSQHTDTQYF
v_gene: TRBV7-3; j_gene: TRBJ2-3; d_gene: TRBD2; abundance: NA; CDR3nt: TGTGCCAGCAGCTTAGGAAGCGGGGCCCGCACAGATACGCAGTATTTT; CDR3aa: CASSLGSGARTDTQYF
v_gene: TRBV5-1; j_gene: TRBJ2-1; d_gene: TRBD2; abundance: NA; CDR3nt: TGCGCCAGCAGCTTGGCACCCTCGGGACTAGCGGGACTCATCCCTGGGAATGAGCAGTTCTTC; CDR3aa: CASSLAPSGLAGLIPGNEQFF
v_gene: TRBV30; j_gene: TRBJ2-5; d_gene: NA; abundance: NA; CDR3nt: TGTGCCAGTACGACAGAAATCCAAGAGACCCAGTACTTC; CDR3aa: CASTTEIQETQYF
v_gene: TRBV7-2; j_gene: TRBJ2-3; d_gene: NA; abundance: NA; CDR3nt: TGTGCCAGCAGCCCCCATGGACTATGGAGTGAAGATACGCAGTATTTT; CDR3aa: CASSPHGLWSEDTQYF
v_gene: TRBV19; j_gene: TRBJ2-5; d_gene: NA; abundance: NA; CDR3nt: TGTGCCAGTAGTATAAGAAGGGGAGAGACCCAGTACTTC; CDR3aa: CASSIRRGETQYF
v_gene: TRBV28; j_gene: TRBJ2-5; d_gene: NA; abundance: once; CDR3nt: TGTGCCAGCAGTTTAGGGCAGGACTGGACCCAGTACTTC; CDR3aa: CASSLGQDWTQYF
v_gene: TRBV7-9; j_gene: TRBJ2-4; d_gene: TRBD1; abundance: NA; CDR3nt: TGTGCCAGCAGCCTACAGTCCGGGACAGCGTACATTCAGTACTTC; CDR3aa: CASSLQSGTAYIQYF
v_gene: TRBV27; j_gene: TRBJ2-3; d_gene: TRBD2; abundance: NA; CDR3nt: TGTGCCAGCAGTTTAGACGGGAGGGCGGTAGATACGCAGTATTTT; CDR3aa: CASSLDGRAVDTQYF
v_gene: TRBV12-3/TRBV12-4; j_gene: TRBJ1-2; d_gene: TRBD1; abundance: NA; CDR3nt: TGTGCCAGCAGTTTGGGACAGGTAACCGGCTACACCTTC; CDR3aa: CASSLGQVTGYTF
v_gene: TRBV7-2; j_gene: TRBJ2-5; d_gene: TRBD2; abundance: NA; CDR3nt: TGTGCCAGCAGCTTAGTAGCGGGGGGCCAAGAGACCCAGTACTTC; CDR3aa: CASSLVAGGQETQYF
v_gene: TRBV4-1; j_gene: TRBJ1-1; d_gene: NA; abundance: once; CDR3nt: TGCGCCGGAGGGGTCGCTATGAACACTGAAGCTTTCTTT; CDR3aa: CAGGVAMNTEAFF
v_gene: TRBV30; j_gene: TRBJ1-5; d_gene: NA; abundance: NA; CDR3nt: TGTGCCTGGGGCCCCCAGGGTTTTCAACAGCCCCAGCATTTT; CDR3aa: CAWGPQGFQQPQHF
v_gene: TRBV5-6; j_gene: TRBJ1-3; d_gene: TRBD1; abundance: NA; CDR3nt: TGTGCCAGCAGAGACGGACAGGGGGCGCAGAACACCATATATTTT; CDR3aa: CASRDGQGAQNTIYF
v_gene: TRBV24-1; j_gene: TRBJ2-1; d_gene: NA; abundance: once; CDR3nt: TGTGCCACCACCGAAGGGGGGGCTCGCAATGAGCAGTTCTTC; CDR3aa: CATTEGGARNEQFF
v_gene: TRBV5-1; j_gene: TRBJ1-2; d_gene: NA; abundance: few; CDR3nt: TGCGCCAGCAGCTTGGTAGGGGATCAGGTTGGCTACACCTTC; CDR3aa: CASSLVGDQVGYTF
v_gene: TRBV28; j_gene: TRBJ2-3; d_gene: TRBD2; abundance: NA; CDR3nt: TGTGCCAGCAAAGAGCGGGGGGGCGCAGATACGCAGTATTTT; CDR3aa: CASKERGGADTQYF
v_gene: TRBV5-1; j_gene: TRBJ2-7; d_gene: TRBD1; abundance: NA; CDR3nt: TGCGCCAGCAGCTCTGGGACAGGGGAACGGGAAAAGTACTTC; CDR3aa: CASSSGTGEREKYF
v_gene: TRBV19; j_gene: TRBJ1-1; d_gene: TRBD1; abundance: NA; CDR3nt: TGTGCCAGTAGTTTGGGACAGGGGATGAACACTGAAGCTTTCTTT; CDR3aa: CASSLGQGMNTEAFF
v_gene: TRBV9; j_gene: TRBJ2-3; d_gene: NA; abundance: NA; CDR3nt: TGTGCCAGCAGCGTAAGCTCAGATACGCAGTATTTT; CDR3aa: CASSVSSDTQYF
v_gene: TRBV5-6; j_gene: TRBJ2-7; d_gene: NA; abundance: once; CDR3nt: TGTGCCAGCAGCTTGGGACACTCCCTCCCCTACGAGCAGTACTTC; CDR3aa: CASSLGHSLPYEQYF